This is a list of T cell receptor beta chains from one sample in a study of cytomegalovirus exposure and HLA in healthy donors. The data were produced by immunoSEQ multiplex PCR, yet TCRdb's version contains in-frame clones alone and is incomplete. The sample carries about 110,000 clones, approximately 84% recorded once. Sequenced input: PBMCs. The origin of the receptors is a man aged 25 to 45 in good health and CMV-seronegative. CDR3s include the opening cysteine and the closing phenylalanine or tryptophan. Each record gives: clone size, J gene, V gene, D gene, CDR3 protein, CDR3 DNA. The D gene is left open where the match is weak. Only some rows state a clone size, as once, few, many or a class for expanded clones.

clone_size: NA
j_call: TRBJ2-7
v_call: TRBV4-1
d_call: TRBD2
cdr3_aa: CASSLPGGDYEQYF
cdr3_nt: TGCGCCAGCAGCCTCCCGGGAGGGGACTACGAGCAGTACTTC

clone_size: NA
j_call: TRBJ2-7
v_call: TRBV5-1
d_call: TRBD1
cdr3_aa: CASSLGDRGYEQYF
cdr3_nt: TGCGCCAGCAGCTTGGGGGACAGGGGCTACGAGCAGTACTTC

clone_size: NA
j_call: TRBJ2-5
v_call: TRBV28
d_call: NA
cdr3_aa: CASSPYSREETQYF
cdr3_nt: TGTGCCAGCAGTCCCTACTCGAGGGAGGAGACCCAGTACTTC

clone_size: few
j_call: TRBJ2-7
v_call: TRBV27
d_call: NA
cdr3_aa: CASSKTLGGGEQYF
cdr3_nt: TGTGCCAGCAGTAAAACCCTTGGAGGCGGCGAGCAGTACTTC

clone_size: NA
j_call: TRBJ2-1
v_call: TRBV7-3
d_call: TRBD2
cdr3_aa: CASSSSGTTYNEQFF
cdr3_nt: TGTGCCAGCAGTTCTAGCGGGACAACCTACAATGAGCAGTTCTTC

clone_size: NA
j_call: TRBJ2-5
v_call: TRBV28
d_call: TRBD2
cdr3_aa: CGSGGTEETQYF
cdr3_nt: TGTGGTAGCGGGGGGACCGAAGAGACCCAGTACTTC

clone_size: NA
j_call: TRBJ1-2
v_call: TRBV6-5
d_call: NA
cdr3_aa: CASSYTYPGGSGGYTF
cdr3_nt: TGTGCCAGCAGTTACACCTATCCGGGGGGCTCGGGTGGCTACACCTTC

clone_size: NA
j_call: TRBJ1-4
v_call: TRBV11-2
d_call: NA
cdr3_aa: CASRRGGGNEKLFF
cdr3_nt: TGTGCCAGCAGGAGAGGGGGGGGGAATGAAAAACTGTTTTTT

clone_size: NA
j_call: TRBJ2-1
v_call: TRBV4-1
d_call: NA
cdr3_aa: CASSQDEGQEQFF
cdr3_nt: TGCGCCAGCAGCCAAGATGAAGGACAGGAGCAGTTCTTC

clone_size: once
j_call: TRBJ2-2
v_call: TRBV29-1
d_call: TRBD2
cdr3_aa: CSVGLADYTGELFF
cdr3_nt: TGCAGCGTTGGACTAGCGGATTACACCGGGGAGCTGTTTTTT

clone_size: NA
j_call: TRBJ2-1
v_call: TRBV15
d_call: NA
cdr3_aa: CATSRASLDEQFF
cdr3_nt: TGTGCCACCAGCCGAGCTAGCTTGGATGAGCAGTTCTTC

clone_size: NA
j_call: TRBJ2-7
v_call: TRBV27
d_call: NA
cdr3_aa: CASSPGSSYEQYF
cdr3_nt: TGTGCCAGCAGTCCCGGTAGCTCCTACGAGCAGTACTTC

clone_size: NA
j_call: TRBJ2-3
v_call: TRBV29-1
d_call: NA
cdr3_aa: CSARSGTDTQYF
cdr3_nt: TGCAGCGCCCGCTCAGGGACAGATACGCAGTATTTT

clone_size: NA
j_call: TRBJ1-2
v_call: TRBV6-5
d_call: NA
cdr3_aa: CASRGAHREDYGYTF
cdr3_nt: TGTGCCAGCAGGGGGGCGCATAGGGAAGACTATGGCTACACCTTC

clone_size: NA
j_call: TRBJ1-5
v_call: TRBV5-8
d_call: NA
cdr3_aa: CASRPEDKTESNQPQHF
cdr3_nt: TGTGCCAGCAGACCTGAGGACAAAACGGAAAGCAATCAGCCCCAGCATTTT

clone_size: NA
j_call: TRBJ2-3
v_call: TRBV28
d_call: TRBD1
cdr3_aa: CASSPSQGAIFTDTQYF
cdr3_nt: TGTGCCAGCAGTCCTTCACAGGGGGCCATATTCACAGATACGCAGTATTTT

clone_size: NA
j_call: TRBJ1-2
v_call: TRBV6-4
d_call: TRBD1
cdr3_aa: CASSAAGGRGYTF
cdr3_nt: TGTGCCAGCAGTGCGGCAGGGGGTCGGGGCTACACCTTC

clone_size: NA
j_call: TRBJ2-1
v_call: TRBV4-1
d_call: TRBD2
cdr3_aa: CASSQDLSASGYNEQFF
cdr3_nt: TGCGCCAGCAGCCAAGATCTATCGGCTAGCGGCTACAATGAGCAGTTCTTC

clone_size: few
j_call: TRBJ1-4
v_call: TRBV6-5
d_call: NA
cdr3_aa: CASSPEATNEKLFF
cdr3_nt: TGTGCCAGCAGCCCCGAGGCAACTAATGAAAAACTGTTTTTT

clone_size: NA
j_call: TRBJ2-7
v_call: TRBV7-8
d_call: NA
cdr3_aa: CASSLPGASYEQYF
cdr3_nt: TGTGCCAGCAGTTTACCGGGAGCCTCCTACGAGCAGTACTTC

clone_size: NA
j_call: TRBJ1-1
v_call: TRBV20-1
d_call: NA
cdr3_aa: CSARPNTEAFF
cdr3_nt: TGCAGTGCTAGACCAAACACTGAAGCTTTCTTT

clone_size: NA
j_call: TRBJ1-1
v_call: TRBV7-9
d_call: NA
cdr3_aa: CASSLAGATEAFF
cdr3_nt: TGTGCCAGCAGCTTGGCAGGGGCCACTGAAGCTTTCTTT

clone_size: NA
j_call: TRBJ1-1
v_call: TRBV2
d_call: NA
cdr3_aa: CASIHPGGGGTEAFF
cdr3_nt: TGTGCCAGCATTCACCCCGGCGGGGGGGGCACTGAAGCTTTCTTT

clone_size: NA
j_call: TRBJ2-5
v_call: TRBV28
d_call: NA
cdr3_aa: CASSLGGGPGQYF
cdr3_nt: TGTGCCAGCAGTTTGGGGGGAGGCCCCGGCCAGTACTTC

clone_size: NA
j_call: TRBJ1-5
v_call: TRBV2
d_call: TRBD1
cdr3_aa: CASSGTGGSSQPQHF
cdr3_nt: TGTGCCAGCAGTGGGACAGGGGGCTCGTCTCAGCCCCAGCATTTT

clone_size: few
j_call: TRBJ1-1
v_call: TRBV6-1
d_call: NA
cdr3_aa: CASRVSGVDTEAFF
cdr3_nt: TGTGCCAGCAGGGTGTCAGGGGTGGACACTGAAGCTTTCTTT

clone_size: NA
j_call: TRBJ1-2
v_call: TRBV6-5
d_call: NA
cdr3_aa: CASSYGQGGLGGYTF
cdr3_nt: TGTGCCAGCAGTTACGGCCAGGGAGGTTTGGGTGGCTACACCTTC

clone_size: NA
j_call: TRBJ2-1
v_call: TRBV7-9
d_call: TRBD2
cdr3_aa: CASSFASGRNEQFF
cdr3_nt: TGTGCCAGCAGCTTCGCTAGCGGGAGGAATGAGCAGTTCTTC

clone_size: NA
j_call: TRBJ1-5
v_call: TRBV4-1
d_call: NA
cdr3_aa: CASSHEQGALRPQHF
cdr3_nt: TGCGCCAGCAGCCACGAGCAGGGCGCCCTGAGGCCCCAGCATTTT

clone_size: NA
j_call: TRBJ1-1
v_call: TRBV6-5
d_call: NA
cdr3_aa: CASSYRKGEAFF
cdr3_nt: TGTGCCAGCAGTTACCGCAAGGGGGAAGCTTTCTTT

clone_size: NA
j_call: TRBJ1-2
v_call: TRBV30
d_call: NA
cdr3_aa: CAWGPGGAYGYGYTF
cdr3_nt: TGTGCCTGGGGGCCTGGGGGGGCGTATGGCTACGGCTACACCTTC

clone_size: NA
j_call: TRBJ1-1
v_call: TRBV7-7
d_call: NA
cdr3_aa: CASSLAMNTEAFF
cdr3_nt: TGTGCTAGCAGCTTAGCTATGAACACTGAAGCTTTCTTT

clone_size: NA
j_call: TRBJ2-1
v_call: TRBV7-6
d_call: TRBD1
cdr3_aa: CASSFVGQGYNEQFF
cdr3_nt: TGTGCCAGCAGCTTCGTGGGACAGGGGTACAATGAGCAGTTCTTC

clone_size: NA
j_call: TRBJ2-7
v_call: TRBV14
d_call: NA
cdr3_aa: CASNTGTAAMEQYF
cdr3_nt: TGTGCCAGCAATACCGGGACTGCCGCTATGGAGCAGTACTTC

clone_size: once
j_call: TRBJ2-7
v_call: TRBV5-4
d_call: NA
cdr3_aa: CASSSNRVSYEQYF
cdr3_nt: TGTGCCAGCAGCTCGAATCGGGTTTCCTACGAGCAGTACTTC

clone_size: NA
j_call: TRBJ2-3
v_call: TRBV29-1
d_call: NA
cdr3_aa: CSAGVTGDTQYF
cdr3_nt: TGCAGCGCCGGGGTGACGGGAGATACGCAGTATTTT